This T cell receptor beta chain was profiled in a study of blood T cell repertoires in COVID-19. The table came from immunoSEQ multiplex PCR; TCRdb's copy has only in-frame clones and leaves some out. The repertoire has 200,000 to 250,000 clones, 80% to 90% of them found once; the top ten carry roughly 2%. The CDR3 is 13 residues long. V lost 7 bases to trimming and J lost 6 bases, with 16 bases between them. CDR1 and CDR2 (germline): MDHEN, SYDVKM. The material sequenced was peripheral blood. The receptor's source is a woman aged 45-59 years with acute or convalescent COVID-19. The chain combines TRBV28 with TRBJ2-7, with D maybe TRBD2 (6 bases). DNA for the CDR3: TGTGCCAGCACTCTCAACGGGCGGGGCGAGCAGTACTTC. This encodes CASTLNGRGEQYF.